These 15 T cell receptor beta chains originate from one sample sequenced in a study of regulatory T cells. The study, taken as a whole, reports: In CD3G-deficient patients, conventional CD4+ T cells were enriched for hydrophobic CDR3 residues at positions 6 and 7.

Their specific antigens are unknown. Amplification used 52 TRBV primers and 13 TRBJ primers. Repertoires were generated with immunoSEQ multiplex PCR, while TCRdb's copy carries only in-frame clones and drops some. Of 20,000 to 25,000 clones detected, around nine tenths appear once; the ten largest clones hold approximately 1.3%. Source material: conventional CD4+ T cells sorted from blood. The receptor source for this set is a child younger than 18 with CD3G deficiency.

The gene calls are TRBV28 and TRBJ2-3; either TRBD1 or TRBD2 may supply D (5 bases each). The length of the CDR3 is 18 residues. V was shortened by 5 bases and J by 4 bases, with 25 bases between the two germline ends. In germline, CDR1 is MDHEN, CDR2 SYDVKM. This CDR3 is CASSQGPGGFTSPDTQYF. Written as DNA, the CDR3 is TGTGCCAGCAGTCAAGGACCTGGGGGTTTCACGTCCCCAGATACGCAGTATTTT.

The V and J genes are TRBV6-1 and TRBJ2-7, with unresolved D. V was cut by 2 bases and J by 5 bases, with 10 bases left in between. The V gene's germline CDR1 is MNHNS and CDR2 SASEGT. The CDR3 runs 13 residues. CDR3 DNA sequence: TGTGCCAGCAGTGAAAAGAAATCCAACGAGCAGTACTTC. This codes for CASSEKKSNEQYF.

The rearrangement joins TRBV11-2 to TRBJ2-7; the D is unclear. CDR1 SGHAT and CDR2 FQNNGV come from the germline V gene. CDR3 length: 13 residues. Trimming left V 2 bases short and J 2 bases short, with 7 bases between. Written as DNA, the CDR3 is TGTGCCAGCAGCTTAAGGGTAACCTACGAGCAGTACTTC. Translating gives CASSLRVTYEQYF.

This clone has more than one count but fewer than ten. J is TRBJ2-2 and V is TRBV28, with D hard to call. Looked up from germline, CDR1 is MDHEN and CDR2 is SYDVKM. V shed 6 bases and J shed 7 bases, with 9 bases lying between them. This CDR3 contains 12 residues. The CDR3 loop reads CASSPLGGELFF. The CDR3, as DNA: TGTGCCAGCAGCCCCCTCGGCGGGGAGCTGTTTTTT. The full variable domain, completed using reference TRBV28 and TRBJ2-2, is DVKVTQSSRYLVKRTGEKVFLECVQDMDHENMFWYRQDPGLGLRLIYFSYDVKMKEKGDIPEGYSVSREKKERFSLILESASTNQTSMYLCASSPLGGELFFGEGSRLTVL.

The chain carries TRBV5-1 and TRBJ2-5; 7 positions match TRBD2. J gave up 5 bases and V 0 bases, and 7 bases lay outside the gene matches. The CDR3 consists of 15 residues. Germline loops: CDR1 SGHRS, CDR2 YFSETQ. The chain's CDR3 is CASSLEGGRGETQYF. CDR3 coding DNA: TGCGCCAGCAGCTTGGAGGGCGGGAGAGGGGAGACCCAGTACTTC.

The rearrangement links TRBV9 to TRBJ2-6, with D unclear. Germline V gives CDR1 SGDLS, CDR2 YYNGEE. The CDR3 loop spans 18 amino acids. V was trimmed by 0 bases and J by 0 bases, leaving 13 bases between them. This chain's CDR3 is CASSVGLGRNSGANVLTF. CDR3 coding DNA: TGTGCCAGCAGCGTAGGCCTGGGCAGAAACTCTGGGGCCAACGTCCTGACTTTC.

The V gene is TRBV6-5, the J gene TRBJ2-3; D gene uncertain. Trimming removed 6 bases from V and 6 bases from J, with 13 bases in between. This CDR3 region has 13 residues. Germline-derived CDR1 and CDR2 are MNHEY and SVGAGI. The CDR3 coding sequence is TGTGCCAGCAGCCGTCAAGAGTGGGATACGCAGTATTTT. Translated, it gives CASSRQEWDTQYF.

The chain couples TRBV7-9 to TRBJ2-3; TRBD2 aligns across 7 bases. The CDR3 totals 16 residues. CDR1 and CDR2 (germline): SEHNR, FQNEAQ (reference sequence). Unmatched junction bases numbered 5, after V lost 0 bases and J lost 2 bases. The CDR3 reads CASSLAQAGTTDTQYF. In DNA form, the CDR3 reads TGTGCCAGCAGCTTAGCCCAAGCGGGGACCACAGATACGCAGTATTTT.

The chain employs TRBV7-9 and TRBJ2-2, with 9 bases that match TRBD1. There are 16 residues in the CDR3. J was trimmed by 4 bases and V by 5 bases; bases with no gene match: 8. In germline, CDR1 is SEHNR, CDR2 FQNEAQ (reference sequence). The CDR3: CASSPAGQGGTGELFF. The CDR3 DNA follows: TGTGCCAGCAGCCCCGCGGGACAGGGTGGCACCGGGGAGCTGTTTTTT.

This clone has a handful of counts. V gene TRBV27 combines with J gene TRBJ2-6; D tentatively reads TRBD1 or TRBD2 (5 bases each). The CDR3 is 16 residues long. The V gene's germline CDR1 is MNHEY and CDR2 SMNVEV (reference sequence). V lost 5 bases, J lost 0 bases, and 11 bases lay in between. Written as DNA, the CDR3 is TGTGCCAGCAGTAGGACGAGGGGCTCTGGGGCCAACGTCCTGACTTTC. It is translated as CASSRTRGSGANVLTF. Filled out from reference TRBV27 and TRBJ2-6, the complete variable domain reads EAQVTQNPRYLITVTGKKLTVTCSQNMNHEYMSWYRQDPGLGLRQIYYSMNVEVTDKGDVPEGYKVSRKEKRNFPLILESPSPNQTSLYFCASSRTRGSGANVLTFGAGSRLTVL.

CDR3 residues: CASSFSGTLGGYTF. The DNA for the CDR3 is TGTGCCAGCAGTTTCTCTGGGACATTAGGAGGCTACACCTTC. V gene TRBV28 combines with J gene TRBJ1-2; D may be TRBD1 (6 bases). Per the germline V gene, CDR1 is MDHEN and CDR2 is SYDVKM. V lost 3 bases, J lost 8 bases, and 16 bases lay in between. The length of the CDR3 is 14 residues.

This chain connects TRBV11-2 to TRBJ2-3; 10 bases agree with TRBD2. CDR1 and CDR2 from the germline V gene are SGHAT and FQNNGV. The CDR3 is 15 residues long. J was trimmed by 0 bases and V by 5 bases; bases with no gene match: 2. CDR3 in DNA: TGTGCCAGCAGCCGGACTAGCGGCAGCACAGATACGCAGTATTTT. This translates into CASSRTSGSTDTQYF.

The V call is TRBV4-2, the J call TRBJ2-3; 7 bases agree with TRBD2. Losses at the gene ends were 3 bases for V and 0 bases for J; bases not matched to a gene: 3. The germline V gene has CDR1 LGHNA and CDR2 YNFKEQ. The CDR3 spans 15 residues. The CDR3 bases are TGTGCCAGCAGCCAGGGCGGGGGAAGCACAGATACGCAGTATTTT. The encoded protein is CASSQGGGSTDTQYF.

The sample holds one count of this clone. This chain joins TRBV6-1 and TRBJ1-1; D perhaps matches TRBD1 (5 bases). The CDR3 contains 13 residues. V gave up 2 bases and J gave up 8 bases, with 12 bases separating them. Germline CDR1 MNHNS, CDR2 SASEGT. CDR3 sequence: CASSERGRREAFF. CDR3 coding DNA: TGTGCCAGCAGTGAAAGGGGCCGCCGCGAAGCTTTCTTT.

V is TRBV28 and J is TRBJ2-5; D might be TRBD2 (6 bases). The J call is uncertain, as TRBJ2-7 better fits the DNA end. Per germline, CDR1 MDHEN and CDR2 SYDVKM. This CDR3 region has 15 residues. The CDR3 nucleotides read TGTGCCAGCAGTTTCGGCCGCAGGGAGGCCTACGAGCAGTACTTC. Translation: CASSFGRREAYEQYF.